The table lists the clone carrying this T cell receptor beta chain with many counts. CDR1 and CDR2 (germline): MDHEN, SYDVKM. V lost 3 bases, J lost 4 bases, and 12 bases lay in between. The CDR3 spans 15 residues. The sample originates from a study of early T cells in non-severe SARS-CoV-2 infection. Overall study context: The study sequenced bulk RNA from unsorted whole blood, with chains unpaired.

A single record per CDR3 protein comes from TCRdb applying MiXCR to the 5' RACE reads. The sample contains around 92,000 distinct CDR3 sequences, 11% of which appear only once. The chain recombines TRBV28 with TRBJ2-2; tentatively, D is TRBD2 (6 bases). The specimen was whole blood. The sequence came from an adult who was a healthcare worker with PCR-confirmed SARS-CoV-2 infection or an uninfected control (not recorded which). The CDR3 spells CASSFTAGRTGELFF. The DNA for the CDR3 is TGTGCCAGCAGTTTCACGGCGGGACGCACCGGGGAGCTGTTTTTT.